The sequence of this T cell receptor beta chain was determined in a study of blood T cell repertoires in COVID-19. Study in general: The United States, Italy and Spain provided the acute and convalescent COVID-19 samples. PBMCs, B-cell-depleted T cells, or T cells were the source of the cDNA or gDNA that made up the material.

Authors' processing steps: Estimated nucleated cell counts came from reference gene primer amplification. Assay used: immunoSEQ multiplex PCR; TCRdb lists only in-frame clones, some missing. That table supplies the V and J calls and clone size; D and trimming were determined from the DNA. The sample yields 55,000 to 90,000 clones, about 90% seen once. The sample was peripheral blood. This receptor was identified in a human donor with active COVID-19. The donor label of this sample is uncertain.

The CDR3 sequence is CASSYSDSPGDEGVYF. For the CDR3, the DNA is TGTGCCAGCAGTTACTCTGACTCCCCGGGAGACGAGGGTGTGTACTTC. The chain joins TRBV6-5 to TRBJ2-7; D might be TRBD2 (6 bases). CDR1 is MNHEY and CDR2 is SVGAGI in the germline V gene. V was clipped by 0 bases and J by 12 bases, with 24 bases between them. This CDR3 contains 16 residues.